In its sample, the clone carrying this T cell receptor beta chain was seen once. Its antigen is not identified. The data were taken from a study of shared clonotypes between healthy human individuals. Losses at the gene ends were 5 bases for V and 1 base for J; bases not matched to a gene: 10. This CDR3 has 16 amino acids. Germline values: CDR1 LNHDA, CDR2 SQIVND (reference sequence). General study points: Shared clonotypes: 4.5% to 6% naive CD4, about 3.5% naive CD8, about 2.4% memory CD4, 0.4% to 0.5% memory CD8.

A deep-level run was used for the assay. In the sorted-subset replicate PCRs, approximately 200 ng DNA, tens of thousands of T cell genomes, was used. Sequencing used immunoSEQ multiplex PCR; TCRdb keeps in-frame clones, though not all of them. The profile covers roughly 1,600,000 clones, with approximately 98.5% appearing a single time and approximately 0.4% taken by the ten largest. This sequence joins TRBV19 and TRBJ1-1; 7 nucleotides line up with TRBD1. Source material: naive CD4+ T cells sorted from blood. Stated subset: CD45RA+ positively selected. This TCR was recovered from a man under 40 in good health. Written as DNA, the CDR3 is TGTGCCAGTAGTGGTTATCCTGGACAGGAGAACACTGAAGCTTTCTTT. Encoded protein: CASSGYPGQENTEAFF.